These T cell receptor beta chains were read from a single sample in a study of OX40 agonist ivuxolimab in advanced cancers. TCRdb's table, derived via immunoSEQ multiplex PCR, lists solely in-frame clones and lacks some. The sample includes about 72,000 clones, roughly nine tenths of them seen just once. Sequences were derived from CD4+ or CD8+ T cells sorted from blood, sampled in a trial of the OX40 agonist ivuxolimab. These TCRs come from an adult with an advanced solid tumor such as melanoma, head and neck, liver or kidney cancer. Both conserved end residues are part of each CDR3. Fields, in order: V gene, J gene, clone size, D gene, CDR3 DNA, CDR3 protein. D genes are given only for firm matches. The size field is filled for only some rows; it gives once, few, many or a size class.

>TRBV28|TRBJ2-7|once|.
TGTGCCAGCAGTTTAGGGGGCCCCTTCGAGCAGTACTTC
CASSLGGPFEQYF
>TRBV11-2|TRBJ2-7|.|.
TGTGCCAGCAGCCGCAATGTTGGGCCGGGCTACTACGAGCAGTACTTC
CASSRNVGPGYYEQYF
>TRBV5-4|TRBJ1-2|.|.
TGTGCCAGCAGCTTGGATCGCGGCATTAATACGGGTGGCTACACCTTC
CASSLDRGINTGGYTF
>TRBV4-2|TRBJ2-3|.|TRBD2
TGTGCCAGCAGCCAAGATACTAGCGGACCCCGGGGGGATACGCAGTATTTT
CASSQDTSGPRGDTQYF
>TRBV28|TRBJ2-3|.|.
TGTGCCAGCAGTTTTTCCCAGGGGCAGGCAGATACGCAGTATTTT
CASSFSQGQADTQYF
>TRBV27|TRBJ2-1|.|TRBD2
TGTGCCAGCAGTTTCTTTCCGGGGAGGCTAGCGGGAGGGCCGGAGTTCTTC
CASSFFPGRLAGGPEFF
>TRBV30|TRBJ2-3|few|TRBD2
TGTGCCTGGACCTCGGGGGGGAACACAGATACGCAGTATTTT
CAWTSGGNTDTQYF
>TRBV5-4|TRBJ1-6|.|TRBD1
TGTGCCAGCAGCTCGGGACAGCTTAATAATTCACCCCTCCACTTT
CASSSGQLNNSPLHF
>TRBV11-2|TRBJ2-3|.|.
TGTGCCAGCAGCCCCCTCACGGAATATACGCAGTATTTT
CASSPLTEYTQYF
>TRBV29-1|TRBJ1-2|.|TRBD1
TGCAGCGTCGAGGGACAGGGTGGCTACACCTTC
CSVEGQGGYTF
>TRBV28|TRBJ2-3|once|.
TGTGCCAGCAGTTTAGCCCACCAAGATACGCAGTATTTT
CASSLAHQDTQYF
>TRBV28|TRBJ2-7|.|.
TGTGCCAGCAGTCCCTGGGGCACCTACGAGCAGTACTTC
CASSPWGTYEQYF
>TRBV5-1|TRBJ2-3|.|TRBD1
TGCGCCAGCAGCGCCTACCGGACAGGGAAGAGCACAGATACGCAGTATTTT
CASSAYRTGKSTDTQYF
>TRBV4-1|TRBJ1-4|.|.
TGCGCCAGCAGCCTTGGATTGACTAATGAAAAACTGTTTTTT
CASSLGLTNEKLFF
>TRBV2|TRBJ1-1|.|.
TGTGCCAGCAGTGGGGGGGCTGGGACTGAAGCTTTCTTT
CASSGGAGTEAFF
>TRBV13|TRBJ1-1|.|TRBD1
TGTGCCAGCAGTTTTTCGGGACAGCTGAACACTGAAGCTTTCTTT
CASSFSGQLNTEAFF
>TRBV5-1|TRBJ2-3|.|.
TGCGCCAGCAGCTTGGTTCCAGAGGCAGATACGCAGTATTTT
CASSLVPEADTQYF
>TRBV6-1|TRBJ1-1|few|.
TGTGCCAGCAGTGAAGCAGGGGCGAACACTGAAGCTTTCTTT
CASSEAGANTEAFF
>TRBV5-1|TRBJ2-5|.|TRBD1
TGCGCCAGCAGCCCGGGACAGGGACAAGAGACCCAGTACTTC
CASSPGQGQETQYF
>TRBV7-2|TRBJ1-5|.|.
TGTGCCAGCAGCTTAAGGGGGTTAAGCAATCAGCCCCAGCATTTT
CASSLRGLSNQPQHF
>TRBV4-2|TRBJ1-5|.|TRBD1
TGTGCCAGCAGCCAAGATCAGGGGGATCAGCCCCAGCATTTT
CASSQDQGDQPQHF
>TRBV7-2|TRBJ1-6|medium-sized|.
TGTGCCAGCACTGGGACCGCTCGCTATAATTCACCCCTCCACTTT
CASTGTARYNSPLHF
>TRBV2|TRBJ2-3|.|.
TGTGCCAGTGACTCTGGGGGGGCCACAGATACGCAGTATTTT
CASDSGGATDTQYF
>TRBV4-1|TRBJ2-3|.|TRBD2
TGCGCCAGCAGCCAAGCCCCCGGACTAGCGGGGCAGGGAGATACGCAGTATTTT
CASSQAPGLAGQGDTQYF
>TRBV6-4|TRBJ1-2|.|.
TGTGCCAGCAGTCCTCTCCCGGGGGCGGAGAGTGGCTACACCTTC
CASSPLPGAESGYTF
>TRBV4-1|TRBJ2-5|.|.
TGCGCCAGCAGCCAAGATTTTGGGGGAGCGGCCCAAGAGACCCAGTACTTC
CASSQDFGGAAQETQYF